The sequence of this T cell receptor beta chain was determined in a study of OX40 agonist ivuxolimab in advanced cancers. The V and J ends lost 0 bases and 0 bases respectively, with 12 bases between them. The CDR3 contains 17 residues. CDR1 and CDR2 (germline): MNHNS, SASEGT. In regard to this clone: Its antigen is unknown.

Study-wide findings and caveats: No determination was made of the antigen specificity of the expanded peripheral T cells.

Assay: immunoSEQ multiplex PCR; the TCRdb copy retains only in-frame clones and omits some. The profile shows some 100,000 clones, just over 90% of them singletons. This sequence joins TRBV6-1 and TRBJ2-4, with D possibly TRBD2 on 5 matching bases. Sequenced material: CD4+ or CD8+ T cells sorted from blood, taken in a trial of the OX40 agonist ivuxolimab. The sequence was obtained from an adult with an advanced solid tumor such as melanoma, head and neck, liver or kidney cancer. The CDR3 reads CASSEATSGLAKNIQYF. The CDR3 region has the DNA TGTGCCAGCAGTGAAGCTACCAGCGGCCTAGCCAAAAACATTCAGTACTTC.